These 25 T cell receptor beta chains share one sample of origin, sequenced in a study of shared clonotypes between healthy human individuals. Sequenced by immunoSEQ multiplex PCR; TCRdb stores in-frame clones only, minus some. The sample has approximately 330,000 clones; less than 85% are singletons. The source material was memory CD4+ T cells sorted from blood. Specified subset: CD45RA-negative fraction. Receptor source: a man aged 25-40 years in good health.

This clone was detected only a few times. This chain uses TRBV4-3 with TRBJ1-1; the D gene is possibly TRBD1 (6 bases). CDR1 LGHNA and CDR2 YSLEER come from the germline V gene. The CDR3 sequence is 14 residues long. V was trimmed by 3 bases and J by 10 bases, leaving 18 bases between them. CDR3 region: CASSQDMGTTRAFF. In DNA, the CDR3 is TGCGCCAGCAGCCAGGACATGGGGACAACACGAGCTTTCTTT.

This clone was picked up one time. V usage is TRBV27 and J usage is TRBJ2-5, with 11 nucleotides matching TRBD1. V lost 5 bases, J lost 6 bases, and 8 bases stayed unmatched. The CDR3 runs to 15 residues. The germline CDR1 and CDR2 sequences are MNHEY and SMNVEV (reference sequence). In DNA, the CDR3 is TGTGCCAGCAGTGGACAGGGGGCGATCGTAAAGACCCAGTACTTC. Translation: CASSGQGAIVKTQYF.

The CDR3: CASSAVTGYPGANVLTF. In nucleotides, the CDR3 is TGTGCCAGCAGTGCCGTGACAGGGTATCCTGGGGCCAACGTCCTGACTTTC. The V call is TRBV2, the J call TRBJ2-6; 7 bases are shared with TRBD1. Unmatched junction bases numbered 8, after V lost 4 bases and J lost 2 bases. Germline assignment: CDR1 SNHLY and CDR2 FYNNEI. The CDR3 has 17 residues. The variable domain in full, with the rest retrieved from reference TRBV2 and TRBJ2-6, is EPEVTQTPSHQVTQMGQEVILRCVPISNHLYFYWYRQILGQKVEFLVSFYNNEISEKSEIFDDQFSVERPDGSNFTLKIRSTKLEDSAMYFCASSAVTGYPGANVLTFGAGSRLTVL.

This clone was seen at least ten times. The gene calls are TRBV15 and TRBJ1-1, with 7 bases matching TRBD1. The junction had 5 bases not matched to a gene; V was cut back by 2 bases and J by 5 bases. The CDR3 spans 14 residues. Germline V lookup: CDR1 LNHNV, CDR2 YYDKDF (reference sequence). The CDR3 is CATSRQTGVTEAFF. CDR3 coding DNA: TGTGCCACCAGCAGACAAACAGGGGTTACTGAAGCTTTCTTT. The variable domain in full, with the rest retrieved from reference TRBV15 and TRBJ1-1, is DAMVIQNPRYQVTQFGKPVTLSCSQTLNHNVMYWYQQKSSQAPKLLFHYYDKDFNNEADTPDNFQSRRPNTSFCFLDIRSPGLGDTAMYLCATSRQTGVTEAFFGQGTRLTVV.

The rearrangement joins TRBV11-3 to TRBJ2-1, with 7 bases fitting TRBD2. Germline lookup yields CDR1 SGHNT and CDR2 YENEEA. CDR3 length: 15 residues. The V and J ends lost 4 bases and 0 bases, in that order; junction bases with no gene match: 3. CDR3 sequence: CASSSGGSSYNEQFF. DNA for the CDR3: TGTGCCAGCAGCTCGGGCGGGAGCTCCTACAATGAGCAGTTCTTC.

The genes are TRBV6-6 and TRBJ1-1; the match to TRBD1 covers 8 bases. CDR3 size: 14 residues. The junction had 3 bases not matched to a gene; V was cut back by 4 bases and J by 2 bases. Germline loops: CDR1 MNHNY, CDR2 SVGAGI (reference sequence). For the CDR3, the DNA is TGTGCCAGCAGTTTTGACAGGGGCAACACTGAAGCTTTCTTT. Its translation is CASSFDRGNTEAFF.

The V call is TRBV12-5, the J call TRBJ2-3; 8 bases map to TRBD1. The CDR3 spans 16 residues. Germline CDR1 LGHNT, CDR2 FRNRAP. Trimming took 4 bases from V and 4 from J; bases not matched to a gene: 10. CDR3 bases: TGTGCTAGTGGTTCCCCGGACAGGGACGGCGCAGATACGCAGTATTTT. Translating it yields CASGSPDRDGADTQYF.

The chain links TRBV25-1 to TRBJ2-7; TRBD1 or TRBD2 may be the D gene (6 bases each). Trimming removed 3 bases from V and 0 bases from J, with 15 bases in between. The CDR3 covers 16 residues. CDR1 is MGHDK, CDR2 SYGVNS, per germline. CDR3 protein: CASSEVGGRSSYEQYF. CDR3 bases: TGTGCCAGCAGTGAGGTCGGGGGCCGCAGCTCCTACGAGCAGTACTTC.

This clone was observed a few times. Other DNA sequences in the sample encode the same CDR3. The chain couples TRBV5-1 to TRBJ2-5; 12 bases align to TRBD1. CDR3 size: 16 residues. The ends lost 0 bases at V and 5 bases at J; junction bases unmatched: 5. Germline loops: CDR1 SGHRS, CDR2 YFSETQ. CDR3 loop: CASSLVGTGGAETQYF. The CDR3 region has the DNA TGCGCCAGCAGCTTGGTAGGGACAGGGGGCGCGGAGACCCAGTACTTC.

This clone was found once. In DNA, the CDR3 is TGTGCCAGCAGCGATACCGGGACAGGCCCCTACGAGCAGTACTTC. It translates to CASSDTGTGPYEQYF. V and J are TRBV7-2 and TRBJ2-7, with 8 positions matching TRBD1. The CDR3 sequence is 15 residues long. From germline, CDR1 is SGHTA and CDR2 FQGNSA. J lost 2 bases, V lost 5 bases, and 8 bases had no gene match. The full variable domain, completed using reference TRBV7-2 and TRBJ2-7, is GAGVSQSPSNKVTEKGKDVELRCDPISGHTALYWYRQSLGQGLEFLIYFQGNSAPDKSGLPSDRFSAERTGGSVSTLTIQRTQQEDSAVYLCASSDTGTGPYEQYFGPGTRLTVT.

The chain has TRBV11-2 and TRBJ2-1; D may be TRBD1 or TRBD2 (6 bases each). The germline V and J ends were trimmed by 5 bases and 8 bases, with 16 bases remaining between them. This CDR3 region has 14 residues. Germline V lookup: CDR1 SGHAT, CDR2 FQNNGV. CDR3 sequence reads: CASSRIQGRHEQFF. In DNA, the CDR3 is TGTGCCAGCAGCCGAATCCAGGGGAGGCATGAGCAGTTCTTC.

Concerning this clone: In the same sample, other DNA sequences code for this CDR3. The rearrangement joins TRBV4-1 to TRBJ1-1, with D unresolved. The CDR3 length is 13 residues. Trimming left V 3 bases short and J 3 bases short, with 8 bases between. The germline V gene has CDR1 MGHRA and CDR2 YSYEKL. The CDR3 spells CASSHRQDTEAFF. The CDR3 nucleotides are TGCGCCAGCAGCCATCGACAAGACACTGAAGCTTTCTTT.

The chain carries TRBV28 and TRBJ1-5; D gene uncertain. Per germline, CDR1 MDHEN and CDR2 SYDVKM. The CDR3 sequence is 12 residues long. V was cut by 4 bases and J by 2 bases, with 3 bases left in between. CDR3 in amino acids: CASSWGNQPQHF. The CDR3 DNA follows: TGTGCCAGCAGTTGGGGCAATCAGCCCCAGCATTTT.

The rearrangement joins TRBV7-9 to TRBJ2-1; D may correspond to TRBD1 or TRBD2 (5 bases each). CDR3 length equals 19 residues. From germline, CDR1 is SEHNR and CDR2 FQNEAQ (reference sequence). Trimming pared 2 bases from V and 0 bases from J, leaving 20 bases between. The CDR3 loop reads CASSLSRSFGTFSYNEQFF. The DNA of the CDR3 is TGTGCCAGCAGCTTATCCCGTTCCTTTGGGACGTTCTCCTACAATGAGCAGTTCTTC.

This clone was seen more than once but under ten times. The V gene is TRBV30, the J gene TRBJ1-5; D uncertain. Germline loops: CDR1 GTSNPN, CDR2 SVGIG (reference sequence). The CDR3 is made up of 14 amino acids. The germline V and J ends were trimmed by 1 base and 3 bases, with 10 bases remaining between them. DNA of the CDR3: TGTGCCTGGAGTGGCGTAGGTAACAATCAGCCCCAGCATTTT. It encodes CAWSGVGNNQPQHF.

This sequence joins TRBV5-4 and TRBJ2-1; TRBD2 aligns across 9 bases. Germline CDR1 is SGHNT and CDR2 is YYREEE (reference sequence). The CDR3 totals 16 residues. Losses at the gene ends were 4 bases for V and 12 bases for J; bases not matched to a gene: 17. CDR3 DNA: TGTGCCAGCAGCCCAGGTGGGGCGGGAGGGCCCGGTGGGCAGTTCTTC. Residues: CASSPGGAGGPGGQFF.

CDR3 amino acids: CASSSQTGNSGANVLTF. CDR3 DNA: TGTGCCAGCAGCTCTCAGACAGGCAACTCTGGGGCCAACGTCCTGACTTTC. The chain combines TRBV7-2 with TRBJ2-6, with a tentative D call TRBD1 (6 bases). Germline CDR1 and CDR2: SGHTA and FQGNSA. The CDR3 is 17 amino acids. V lost 4 bases and J 0 bases, leaving 13 bases between the germline ends.

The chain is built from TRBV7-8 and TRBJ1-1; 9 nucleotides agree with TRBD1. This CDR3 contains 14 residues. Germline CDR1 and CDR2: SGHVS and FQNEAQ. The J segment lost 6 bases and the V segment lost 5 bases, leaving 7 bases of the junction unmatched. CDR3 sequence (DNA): TGTGCCAGCAGCGATTGGGACAGGGCTTCTGAAGCTTTCTTT. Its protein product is CASSDWDRASEAFF. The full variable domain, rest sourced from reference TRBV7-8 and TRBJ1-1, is GAGVSQSPRYKVAKRGQDVALRCDPISGHVSLFWYQQALGQGPEFLTYFQNEAQLDKSGLPSDRFFAERPEGSVSTLKIQRTQQEDSAVYLCASSDWDRASEAFFGQGTRLTVV.

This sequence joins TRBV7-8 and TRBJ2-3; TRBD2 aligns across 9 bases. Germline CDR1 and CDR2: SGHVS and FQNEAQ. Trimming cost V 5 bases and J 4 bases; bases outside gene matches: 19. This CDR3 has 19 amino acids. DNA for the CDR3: TGTGCCAGCAGCCCCTTGGTGGGAGTAGCGGGAGCGTCTGCAGATACGCAGTATTTT. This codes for CASSPLVGVAGASADTQYF.

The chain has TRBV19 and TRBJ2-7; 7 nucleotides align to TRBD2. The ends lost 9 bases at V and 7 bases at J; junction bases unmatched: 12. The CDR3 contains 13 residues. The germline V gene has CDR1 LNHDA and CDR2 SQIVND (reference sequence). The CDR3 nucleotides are TGTGCCAGAACCGCTAGCCCGGGGGGAGAGCAGTACTTC. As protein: CARTASPGGEQYF.

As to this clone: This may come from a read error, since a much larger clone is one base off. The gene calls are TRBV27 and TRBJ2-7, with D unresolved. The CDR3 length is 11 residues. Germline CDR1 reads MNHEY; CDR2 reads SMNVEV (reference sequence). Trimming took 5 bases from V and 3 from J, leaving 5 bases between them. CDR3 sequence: CASSNLYEQYF. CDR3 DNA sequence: TGTGCCAGCAGTAACCTCTACGAGCAGTACTTC.

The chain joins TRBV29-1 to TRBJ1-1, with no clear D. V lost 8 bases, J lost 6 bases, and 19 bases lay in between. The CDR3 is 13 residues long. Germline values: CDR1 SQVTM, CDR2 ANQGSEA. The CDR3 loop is CSSDDPGRPEAFF. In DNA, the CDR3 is TGCAGCTCTGACGACCCCGGGCGACCTGAAGCTTTCTTT.

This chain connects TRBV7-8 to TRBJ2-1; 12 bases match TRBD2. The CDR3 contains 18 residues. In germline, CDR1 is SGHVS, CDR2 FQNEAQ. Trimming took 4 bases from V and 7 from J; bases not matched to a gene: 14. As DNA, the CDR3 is TGTGCCAGCAGCTCCCGGGGGTCTAGCGGGAGGGGAGCGAATGAGCAGTTCTTC. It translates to CASSSRGSSGRGANEQFF.

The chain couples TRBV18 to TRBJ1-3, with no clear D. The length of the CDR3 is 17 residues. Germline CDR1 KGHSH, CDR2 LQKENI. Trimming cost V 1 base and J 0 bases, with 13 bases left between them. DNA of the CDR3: TGTGCCAGCTCACCACTCGTAGTTGGAGGCTCTGGAAACACCATATATTTT. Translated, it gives CASSPLVVGGSGNTIYF.

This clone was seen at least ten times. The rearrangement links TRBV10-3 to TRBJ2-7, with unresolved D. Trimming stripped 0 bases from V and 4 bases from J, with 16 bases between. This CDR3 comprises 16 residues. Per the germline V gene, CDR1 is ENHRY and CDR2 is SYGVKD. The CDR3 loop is CAISESPYRNIYEQYF. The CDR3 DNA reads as TGTGCCATCAGTGAGTCACCCTATAGAAACATTTACGAGCAGTACTTC.